These 12 T cell receptor beta chains were all obtained from the same sample, sequenced in a study of blood T cell repertoires in COVID-19. Clones were read by immunoSEQ multiplex PCR, and TCRdb kept only the in-frame ones, dropping some. This table has some 30,000 clones, almost 85% appearing once. The sample comprised peripheral blood. The receptors here all came from a man between 60 and 75 years old with active COVID-19.

The chain is built from TRBV6-5 and TRBJ2-2, with 8 bases that match TRBD2. The germline gives CDR1 MNHEY, CDR2 SVGAGI. Trimming took 6 bases from V and 5 from J; bases not matched to a gene: 5. The CDR3 sequence is 14 residues long. Here the CDR3 reads CASRFSGSTGELFF. CDR3 sequence (DNA): TGTGCCAGCAGGTTCAGCGGGAGTACCGGGGAGCTGTTTTTT.

CDR3 sequence reads: CASSEPGLAGGWFGCEQYV. The CDR3 DNA sequence: TGTGCCAGCAGTGAACCGGGACTAGCGGGAGGGTGGTTCGGTTGCGAGCAGTACGTC. This chain uses TRBV21-1 with TRBJ2-7; TRBD2, as called in the table, went unchecked against the DNA. TRBV21-1 is a known pseudogene. The CDR3 runs to 19 residues.

In nucleotides, the CDR3 is TGTGCCAGCAGCTTAGGCTTTCTGGGGGGTGACTACAATGAGCAGTTCTTC. Its protein product is CASSLGFLGGDYNEQFF. The V call is TRBV7-2, the J call TRBJ2-1; tentatively, D is TRBD2 (6 bases). The CDR3 length is 17 residues. The germline gives CDR1 SGHTA, CDR2 FQGNSA. Trimming removed 1 base from V and 3 bases from J, with 16 bases in between.

This clone has only a few counts. V is TRBV19 and J is TRBJ2-6; 8 bases line up with TRBD1. The germline V gene has CDR1 LNHDA and CDR2 SQIVND (reference sequence). V shed 7 bases and J 4 bases; nucleotides not matched to a gene: 6. The CDR3 spans 15 residues. DNA of the CDR3: TGTGCCAGTACCCGACAGGGGTACGGGGCCAACGTCCTGACTTTC. This translates into CASTRQGYGANVLTF.

A single count supports this clone. The chain employs TRBV24-1 and TRBJ2-3, with 14 positions matching TRBD2. V lost 1 base to trimming and J lost 5 bases; unmatched junction nucleotides: 16. The CDR3 has 21 residues. Germline CDR1 is KGHDR and CDR2 is SFDVKD. CDR3 protein: CATSDLAGRLAGGPSVDTQYF. CDR3 bases: TGTGCCACCAGTGATTTAGCAGGTCGACTAGCGGGAGGGCCGTCCGTAGATACGCAGTATTTT.

The chain carries TRBV5-1 and TRBJ2-1; 8 nucleotides match TRBD2. Trimming removed 3 bases from V and 7 bases from J; junction bases left unmatched: 9. From germline, CDR1 is SGHRS and CDR2 YFSETQ. The CDR3 is 15 residues long. The CDR3 is CASSSKTSALNEQFF. CDR3 DNA: TGCGCCAGCAGCTCGAAGACTAGCGCCCTTAATGAGCAGTTCTTC.

The V call is TRBV11-3, the J call TRBJ2-1; D possibly corresponds to TRBD1 (7 bases). V lost 1 base and J lost 6, with 10 bases in between. Germline loops: CDR1 SGHNT, CDR2 YENEEA. This CDR3 spans 14 amino acids. The CDR3 nucleotides are TGTGCCAGCAGCTTAGGGGGGGACAGCAATGAGCAGTTCTTC. It codes for CASSLGGDSNEQFF.

The CDR3: CASSSATGGPAEQYF. As DNA, the CDR3 is TGTGCCAGCAGCTCTGCGACAGGGGGGCCGGCCGAGCAGTACTTC. The chain employs TRBV5-4 and TRBJ2-7; TRBD1 agrees at 9 bases. Germline assignment: CDR1 SGHNT and CDR2 YYREEE (reference sequence). This CDR3 region has 15 residues. V was pared by 3 bases and J by 6 bases, with 10 bases of the junction left unmatched.

In its sample, this clone was seen a few times. The chain joins TRBV27 to TRBJ2-1; D perhaps matches TRBD2 (5 bases). Germline assignment: CDR1 MNHEY and CDR2 SMNVEV (reference sequence). The CDR3 loop spans 14 amino acids. The ends were cut back, 2 bases at V and 12 bases at J, with 17 bases in the middle. The CDR3 DNA sequence: TGTGCCAGCAGTTTACAAAGAGGGTCTGGTGCGCAGTTCTTC. It yields the protein CASSLQRGSGAQFF.

This chain joins TRBV19 and TRBJ2-1; D unclear. The CDR3 runs to 13 residues. V was trimmed by 1 base and J by 4 bases, leaving 5 bases between them. In germline, CDR1 is LNHDA, CDR2 SQIVND (reference sequence). CDR3 coding DNA: TGTGCCAGTAGTATAGTTCTATACAATGAGCAGTTCTTC. Its protein is CASSIVLYNEQFF. Full variable domain (rest looked up from reference TRBV19 and TRBJ2-1): DGGITQSPKYLFRKEGQNVTLSCEQNLNHDAMYWYRQDPGQGLRLIYYSQIVNDFQKGDIAEGYSVSREKKESFPLTVTSAQKNPTAFYLCASSIVLYNEQFFGPGTRLTVL.

The chain links TRBV15 to TRBJ2-3; possibly TRBD2 for D (5 bases). Germline V lookup: CDR1 LNHNV, CDR2 YYDKDF (reference sequence). Trimming left V 0 bases short and J 0 bases short, with 10 bases between. This CDR3 is 16 amino acids long. CDR3 in DNA: TGTGCCACCAGCAGAGATGCGGACTTAAGCACAGATACGCAGTATTTT. Encoded protein: CATSRDADLSTDTQYF.

The chain links TRBV11-3 to TRBJ2-1; 7 bases match TRBD2. In germline, CDR1 is SGHNT, CDR2 YENEEA. This CDR3 spans 15 amino acids. J was trimmed by 6 bases and V by 2 bases; bases with no gene match: 7. The CDR3 bases are TGTGCCAGCAGCTTATATGGCGGGAGTGGCAATGAGCAGTTCTTC. This translates into CASSLYGGSGNEQFF.